This T cell receptor (beta chain) was observed in a study of blood T cell repertoires in COVID-19. Background on the study: Acute-phase and convalescent COVID-19 samples originated in the United States, Italy and Spain. PBMCs, B-cell-depleted T cells, or T cells were the source of the cDNA or gDNA that made up the material.

Authors' methods: How many nucleated cells were present was estimated from reference gene primer amplification. Assay: immunoSEQ multiplex PCR; the TCRdb copy retains only in-frame clones and omits some. V and J calls and clone size are as listed in that table; D and trimming were resolved from the DNA. The table lists roughly 220,000 clones, more than 75% of them singletons. This clone was observed a few times. This CDR3 contains 12 residues. With V trimmed by 6 bases and J by 11 bases, 6 bases remained unmatched. Germline V CDR1 and CDR2: MRHNA, SNTAGT. Sample: PBMCs or T cells enriched from blood (not recorded which). The chain uses TRBV6-4 and TRBJ1-1; 10 bases line up with TRBD1. The sequence came from a man aged 30 to 39 with acute COVID-19. For the CDR3, the DNA is TGTGCCAGCAGGACAGGGGGCTTGGAGGCTTTCTTT. It translates to CASRTGGLEAFF.